This T cell receptor beta chain was documented in a study of cytomegalovirus exposure and HLA in healthy donors. Primers included in the PCR were 60 Vbeta and 13 Jbeta primers. The assay was immunoSEQ multiplex PCR, and TCRdb's table has in-frame clones only and misses some. The data contain about 140,000 clones, about 80% of them singletons. The CDR3 has 14 residues. Looked up from germline, CDR1 is SGHRS and CDR2 is YFSETQ. V dropped 4 bases and J dropped 6; count of bases not matched to a gene: 2. These donors counted as nominally healthy when sampled, but unrecorded immune exposures were likely. Material: PBMCs. The TCR was taken from a man younger than 40 in good health and CMV-seronegative. This sequence joins TRBV5-1 and TRBJ2-7, with 15 bases lining up with TRBD2. The DNA for the CDR3 is TGCGCCAGCAGCCCGGGACTAGCGGGAGGCGAGCAGTACTTC. It yields the protein CASSPGLAGGEQYF.